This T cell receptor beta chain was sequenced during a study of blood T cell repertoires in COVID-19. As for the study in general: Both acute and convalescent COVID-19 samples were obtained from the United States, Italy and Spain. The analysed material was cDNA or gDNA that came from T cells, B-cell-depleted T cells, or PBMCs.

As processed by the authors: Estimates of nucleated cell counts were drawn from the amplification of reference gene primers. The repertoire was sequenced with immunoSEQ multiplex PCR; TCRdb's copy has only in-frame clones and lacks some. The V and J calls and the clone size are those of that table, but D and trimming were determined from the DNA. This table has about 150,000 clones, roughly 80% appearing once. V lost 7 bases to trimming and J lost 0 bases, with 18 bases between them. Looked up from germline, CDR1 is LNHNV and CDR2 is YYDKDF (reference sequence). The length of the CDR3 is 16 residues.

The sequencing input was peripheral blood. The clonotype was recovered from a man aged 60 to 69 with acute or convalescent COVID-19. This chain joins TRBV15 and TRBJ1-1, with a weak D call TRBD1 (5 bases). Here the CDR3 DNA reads TGTGCCACCAACGGGGGGGTCGGCAGAATGAACACTGAAGCTTTCTTT. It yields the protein CATNGGVGRMNTEAFF.